The 20 T cell receptor beta chains below come from one sample, sequenced in a study of early T cells in non-severe SARS-CoV-2 infection. TCRdb recomputed calls from the 5' RACE reads with MiXCR, one row per CDR3 protein. The profile shows 25,000 to 35,000 distinct CDR3 sequences, under 4% of them singletons. The sample was whole blood. These receptors came from an adult who was a healthcare worker with PCR-confirmed SARS-CoV-2 infection or an uninfected control (not recorded which).

This clonotype was detected a few times. V and J are TRBV6-5 and TRBJ1-1, with a possible D match to TRBD1 (5 bases). With 6 bases removed from V and 11 bases from J, the gap between germline ends came to 22 bases. Germline V gene data show CDR1 as MNHEY and CDR2 as SVGAGI. The CDR3 length is 14 residues. The CDR3 DNA reads TGTGCCAGCAGGCTTTCGGGGAAGGGGAGTGGTGCTTTCTTT. It specifies CASRLSGKGSGAFF.

This clonotype was recorded many times. The chain couples TRBV14 to TRBJ1-1; D might be TRBD1 (5 bases). Trimming took 6 bases from V and 11 from J, leaving 19 bases between them. Per the germline V gene, CDR1 is SGHDN and CDR2 is FVKESK. The CDR3 covers 13 residues. For the CDR3, the DNA is TGTGCCAGCAGTCAAATCGGGGGAGATGGGGCTTTCTTT. Translation gives CASSQIGGDGAFF.

This clonotype was counted many times. The chain joins TRBV14 to TRBJ2-4; D uncertain. The CDR3 totals 18 residues. Germline lookup yields CDR1 SGHDN and CDR2 FVKESK. The germline V and J ends were trimmed by 1 base and 0 bases, with 16 bases remaining between them. CDR3 in amino acids: CASSQARSPILAKNIQYF. The CDR3 DNA reads as TGTGCCAGCAGCCAAGCTCGCTCACCTATCCTAGCCAAAAACATTCAGTACTTC.

There are many counts of this clonotype. V gene TRBV10-3 combines with J gene TRBJ1-2, with TRBD1 identical over 10 bases. Germline assignment: CDR1 ENHRY and CDR2 SYGVKD. V shed 10 bases and J 8 bases; nucleotides not matched to a gene: 4. This CDR3 spans 11 amino acids. For the CDR3, the DNA is TGTGCCACCGGACAGGGGGGAGGCTACACCTTC. Translating gives CATGQGGGYTF.

This clonotype was recorded many times. The junction and the germline gene differ at one end; a read error may be behind it. The DNA for the CDR3 is TGTGCCAGCAGTTCCACACATTATAGCGGGAGGACGTTTTCTTTT. Its protein product is CASSSTHYSGRTFSF. V and J are TRBV7-8 and TRBJ2-3; 10 nucleotides match TRBD2. The CDR3 spans 15 residues. The germline V gene encodes CDR1 SGHVS and CDR2 FQNEAQ.

This clonotype was counted ten times or more. The V and J genes are TRBV7-8 and TRBJ2-1; TRBD2 might be the D (7 bases). This CDR3 contains 14 residues. Trimming left V 5 bases short and J 3 bases short, with 11 bases between. The germline V gene encodes CDR1 SGHVS and CDR2 FQNEAQ. CDR3 coding DNA: TGTGCCAGCAGCCGGGGGGCCGTCTACAATGAGCAGTTCTTC. Its protein product is CASSRGAVYNEQFF.

This clonotype was counted at least ten times. This rearrangement joins TRBV6-6 to TRBJ2-3; 8 bases line up with TRBD2. Germline V gene sequence: CDR1 MNHNY, CDR2 SVGAGI (reference sequence). CDR3 length: 16 amino acids. With V trimmed by 0 bases and J by 1 base, 3 bases remained unmatched. CDR3 DNA sequence: TGTGCCAGCAGTTACTCGTCCGGGAGGGGCACAGATACGCAGTATTTT. It yields the protein CASSYSSGRGTDTQYF.

On this clonotype itself: This may be a read error, as it is one base from a much larger clone. The V gene is TRBV7-2, the J gene TRBJ2-7; 11 bases match TRBD2. The CDR3 spans 15 residues. Germline lookup yields CDR1 SGHTA and CDR2 FQGNSA. CDR3 nucleotides: TGTGCCAGCAGCGTCACTAGCGGGGGTCACTACAAGCAGTACTTC. Its translation is CASSVTSGGHYKQYF.

This clonotype appeared a few times. V is TRBV25-1 and J is TRBJ1-2, with 8 nucleotides matching TRBD1. The V gene's germline CDR1 is MGHDK and CDR2 SYGVNS. The CDR3 has 13 amino acids. V dropped 8 bases and J dropped 4; count of bases not matched to a gene: 6. The CDR3 is CASESGGPYGYTF. CDR3 bases: TGTGCCAGCGAATCAGGGGGCCCCTATGGCTACACCTTC.

This clonotype was picked up a small number of times. CDR3 bases: TGTGCCAGCAGTTTCCAGAGGGGGGGCACTGAAGCTTTCTTT. The encoded protein is CASSFQRGGTEAFF. V and J are TRBV6-2 or TRBV6-3 and TRBJ1-1; a weak D match, TRBD1 (6 bases). CDR1 and CDR2 (germline): MNHEY, SVGEGT. This CDR3 is 14 amino acids long. The germline V and J ends were trimmed by 4 bases and 4 bases, with 13 bases remaining between them.

The CDR3 coding sequence is TGTGCCAGCAGCCCCGCCCCCGGACCCTTGGGCGTATATTTT. Amino acid sequence: CASSPAPGPLGVYF. The rearrangement uses TRBV12-3 or TRBV12-4 and TRBJ1-3; D is undetermined. This CDR3 contains 14 residues. The V and J ends lost 6 bases and 14 bases respectively, with 23 bases between them.

This clonotype was picked up many times. The V and J genes are TRBV7-9 and TRBJ1-2, with TRBD1 as a possible D gene (6 bases). CDR1 and CDR2 (germline): SEHNR, FQNEAQ (reference sequence). This CDR3 has 13 amino acids. The V and J ends lost 7 bases and 2 bases respectively, with 11 bases between them. The CDR3 protein is CASTTTGNYGYTF. In nucleotides, the CDR3 is TGTGCCAGCACCACCACAGGGAACTATGGCTACACCTTC.

This clonotype was counted between two and nine times. The chain has TRBV7-9 and TRBJ1-2; D possibly corresponds to TRBD1 (5 bases). Per the germline V gene, CDR1 is SEHNR and CDR2 is FQNEAQ (reference sequence). The CDR3 is 13 amino acids. V was trimmed by 3 bases and J by 8 bases, leaving 13 bases between them. The CDR3: CASSFVQGSGYTF. In DNA form, the CDR3 reads TGTGCCAGCAGCTTTGTCCAGGGAAGCGGCTACACCTTC.

This clonotype has ten or more counts. The chain is built from TRBV30 and TRBJ2-7; 7 nucleotides line up with TRBD1. This CDR3 region has 13 residues. Germline CDR1 and CDR2: GTSNPN and SVGIG (reference sequence). V shed 2 bases, J shed 3 bases, and the junction held 4 bases outside the gene matches. The CDR3 coding sequence is TGTGCCTGGAGTTCGGGACAGAACTACGAGCAGTACTTC. Protein product: CAWSSGQNYEQYF.

This clonotype was seen only a few times. This chain connects TRBV19 to TRBJ1-2; D perhaps matches TRBD1 (6 bases). V was trimmed by 2 bases and J by 4 bases, leaving 11 bases between them. This CDR3 is built from 14 residues. Germline V gene sequence: CDR1 LNHDA, CDR2 SQIVND (reference sequence). The CDR3 sequence is CASSITGSVYGYTF. The CDR3 DNA follows: TGTGCCAGTAGTATAACAGGGAGTGTCTATGGCTACACCTTC.

As regards this clonotype: A much larger clone is a single base away; this may be a read error. V gene TRBV4-3 combines with J gene TRBJ2-7; TRBD1 aligns across 9 bases. The CDR3 sequence is 14 residues long. Germline V lookup: CDR1 LGHNA, CDR2 YSLEER. V lost 8 bases to trimming and J lost 6 bases; unmatched junction nucleotides: 11. The CDR3 DNA reads TGCGCCAGCGGCCCCGGGACAGGGAGTTCCGAGCAGTACTTC. This sequence encodes CASGPGTGSSEQYF.

This clonotype appeared a few times. This sequence joins TRBV5-4 and TRBJ2-7; 7 bases map to TRBD1. The CDR3 is 14 residues long. Trimming at V came to 3 bases and at J to 2 bases, leaving 5 bases not matched to a gene. Germline lookup yields CDR1 SGHNT and CDR2 YYREEE (reference sequence). In DNA form, the CDR3 reads TGTGCCAGCAGCTCGGGACAGAGGCCCTACGAGCAGTACTTC. Its translation is CASSSGQRPYEQYF.

This clonotype was observed many times. V and J are TRBV7-8 and TRBJ2-5; no clear D. The CDR3 spans 14 residues. Germline CDR1 and CDR2: SGHVS and FQNEAQ. Trimming took 1 base from V and 1 from J, leaving 7 bases between them. DNA for the CDR3: TGTGCCAGCAGCTTAGGTCTGGCCCAAGAGACCCAGTACTTC. This sequence encodes CASSLGLAQETQYF.

V and J are TRBV4-1 and TRBJ1-2, with D tentatively TRBD1 (6 bases). Trimming pared 0 bases from V and 5 bases from J, leaving 25 bases between. The CDR3 covers 19 residues. From germline, CDR1 is MGHRA and CDR2 YSYEKL. CDR3 sequence (DNA): TGCGCCAGCAGCCAAGACCCTCGGGGGGCCGATTCGGGGATTTATGGCTACACCTTC. Its translation: CASSQDPRGADSGIYGYTF.

This clonotype occurred a few times. The chain couples TRBV12-3 or TRBV12-4 to TRBJ2-2, with D perhaps TRBD2 (6 bases). V dropped 4 bases and J dropped 4 bases, with 13 bases sitting between them. This CDR3 comprises 15 residues. The chain's CDR3 is CASSSPGGGTGELFF. The CDR3, as DNA: TGTGCCAGCAGTTCCCCCGGGGGTGGCACCGGGGAGCTGTTTTTT.